Given below is one T cell receptor beta chain in context. Antigen unknown. Libraries were prepared by immunoSEQ multiplex PCR; TCRdb keeps only in-frame clonotypes and omits some of them. The sample lists about 38,000 clones, 80% to 95% occurring once. The data stem from a study of cytomegalovirus exposure and HLA in healthy donors. Broader study findings: While the bulk of TCR sequences proved rare, some public TCRs turned up in many donors. Reports indicated that the classifier achieved high specificity and sensitivity in diagnosing cytomegalovirus status.

V lost 4 bases to trimming and J lost 3 bases, with 8 bases between them. CDR3 length: 13 residues. Germline assignment: CDR1 PRHDT and CDR2 FYEKMQ (reference sequence). It was the approximately 130-subject validation cohort, separate from the approximately 700-subject first cohort, to which the donors belonged. The sample consisted of PBMCs. This sequence was found in a man in his late teens or twenties in good health and CMV-seronegative. The V and J genes are TRBV13 and TRBJ2-3; the D gene is possibly TRBD1 (5 bases). The CDR3 is CASSSAGTDTQYF. In DNA, the CDR3 is TGTGCCAGCAGCTCCGCAGGGACAGATACGCAGTATTTT.